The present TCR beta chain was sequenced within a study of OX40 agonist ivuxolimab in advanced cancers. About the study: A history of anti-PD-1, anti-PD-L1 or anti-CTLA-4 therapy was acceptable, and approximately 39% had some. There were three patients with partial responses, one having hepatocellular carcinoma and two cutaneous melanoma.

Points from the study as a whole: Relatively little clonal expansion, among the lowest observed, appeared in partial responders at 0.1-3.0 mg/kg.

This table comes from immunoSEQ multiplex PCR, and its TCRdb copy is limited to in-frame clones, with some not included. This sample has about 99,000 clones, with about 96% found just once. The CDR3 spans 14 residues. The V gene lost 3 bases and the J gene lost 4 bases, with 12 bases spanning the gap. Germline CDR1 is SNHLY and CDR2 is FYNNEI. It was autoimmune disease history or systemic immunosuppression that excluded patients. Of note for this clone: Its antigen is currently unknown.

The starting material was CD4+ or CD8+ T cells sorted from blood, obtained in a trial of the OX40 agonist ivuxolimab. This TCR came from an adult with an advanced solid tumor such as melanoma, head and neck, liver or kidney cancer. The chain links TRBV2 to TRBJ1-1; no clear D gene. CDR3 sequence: CASSERQVLTEAFF. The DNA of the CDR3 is TGTGCCAGCAGTGAGAGGCAGGTCCTCACTGAAGCTTTCTTT. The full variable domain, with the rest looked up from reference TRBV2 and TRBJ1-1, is EPEVTQTPSHQVTQMGQEVILRCVPISNHLYFYWYRQILGQKVEFLVSFYNNEISEKSEIFDDQFSVERPDGSNFTLKIRSTKLEDSAMYFCASSERQVLTEAFFGQGTRLTVV.